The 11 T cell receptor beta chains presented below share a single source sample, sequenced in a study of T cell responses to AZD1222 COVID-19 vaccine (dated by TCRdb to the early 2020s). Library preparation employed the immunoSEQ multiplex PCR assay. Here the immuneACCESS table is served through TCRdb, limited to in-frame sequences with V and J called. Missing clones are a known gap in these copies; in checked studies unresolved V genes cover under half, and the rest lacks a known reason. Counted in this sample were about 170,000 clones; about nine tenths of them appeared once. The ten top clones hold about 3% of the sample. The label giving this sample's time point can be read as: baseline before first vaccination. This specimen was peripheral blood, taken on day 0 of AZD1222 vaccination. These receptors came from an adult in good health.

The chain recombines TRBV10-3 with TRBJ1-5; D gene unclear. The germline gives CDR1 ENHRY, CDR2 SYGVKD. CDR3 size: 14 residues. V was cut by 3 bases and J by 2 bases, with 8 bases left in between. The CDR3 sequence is CAISDGWGNQPQHF. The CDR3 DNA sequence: TGTGCCATCAGTGACGGATGGGGCAATCAGCCCCAGCATTTT.

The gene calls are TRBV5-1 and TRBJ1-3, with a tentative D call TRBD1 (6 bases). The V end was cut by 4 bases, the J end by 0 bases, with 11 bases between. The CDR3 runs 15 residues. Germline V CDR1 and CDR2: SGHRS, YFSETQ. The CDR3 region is CASSPSGASGNTIYF. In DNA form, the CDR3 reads TGCGCCAGCAGCCCTTCAGGGGCCTCTGGAAACACCATATATTTT.

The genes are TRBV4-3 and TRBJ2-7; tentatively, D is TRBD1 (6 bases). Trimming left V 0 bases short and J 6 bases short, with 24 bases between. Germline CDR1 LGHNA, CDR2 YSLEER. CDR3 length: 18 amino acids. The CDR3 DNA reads TGCGCCAGCAGCCAAGATCCCACCGGGACAACGATTGAGGGCGAGCAGTACTTC. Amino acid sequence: CASSQDPTGTTIEGEQYF.

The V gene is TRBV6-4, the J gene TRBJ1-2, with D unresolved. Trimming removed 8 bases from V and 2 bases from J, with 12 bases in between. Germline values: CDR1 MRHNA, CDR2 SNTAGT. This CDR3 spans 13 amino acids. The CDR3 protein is CASRKDGNYGYTF. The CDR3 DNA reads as TGTGCCAGCCGCAAGGACGGGAACTATGGCTACACCTTC.

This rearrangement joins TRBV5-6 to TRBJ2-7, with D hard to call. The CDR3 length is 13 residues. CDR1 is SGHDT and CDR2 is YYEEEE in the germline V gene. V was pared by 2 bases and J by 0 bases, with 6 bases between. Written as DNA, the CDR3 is TGTGCCAGCAGCTTAATGCACTCCTACGAGCAGTACTTC. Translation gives CASSLMHSYEQYF.

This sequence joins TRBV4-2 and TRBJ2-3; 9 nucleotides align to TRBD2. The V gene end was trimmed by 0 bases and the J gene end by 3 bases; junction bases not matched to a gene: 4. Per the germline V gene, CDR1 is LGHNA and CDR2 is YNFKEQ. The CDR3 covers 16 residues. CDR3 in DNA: TGTGCCAGCAGCCAAGATCTAACTAGCGGGACAGATACGCAGTATTTT. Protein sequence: CASSQDLTSGTDTQYF.

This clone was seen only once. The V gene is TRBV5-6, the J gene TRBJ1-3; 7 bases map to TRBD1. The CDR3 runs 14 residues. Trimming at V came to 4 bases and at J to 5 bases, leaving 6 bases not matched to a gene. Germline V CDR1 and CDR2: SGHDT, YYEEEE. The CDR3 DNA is TGTGCCAGCAGCCGCCGGGACAGAAGAAACACCATATATTTT. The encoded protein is CASSRRDRRNTIYF.

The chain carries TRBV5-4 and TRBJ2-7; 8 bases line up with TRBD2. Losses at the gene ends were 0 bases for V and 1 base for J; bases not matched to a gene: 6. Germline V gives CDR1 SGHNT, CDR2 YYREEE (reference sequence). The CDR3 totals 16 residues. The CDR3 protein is CASSLGRERGSYEQYF. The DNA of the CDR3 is TGTGCCAGCAGCTTGGGTCGGGAGCGGGGGTCCTACGAGCAGTACTTC.

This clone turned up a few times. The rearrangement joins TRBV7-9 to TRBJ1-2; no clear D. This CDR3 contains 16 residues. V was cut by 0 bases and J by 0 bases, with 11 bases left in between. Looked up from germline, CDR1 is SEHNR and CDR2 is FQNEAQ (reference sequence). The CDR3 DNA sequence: TGTGCCAGCAGCTTAGCGATGGAGGAAGCTAACTATGGCTACACCTTC. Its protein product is CASSLAMEEANYGYTF.

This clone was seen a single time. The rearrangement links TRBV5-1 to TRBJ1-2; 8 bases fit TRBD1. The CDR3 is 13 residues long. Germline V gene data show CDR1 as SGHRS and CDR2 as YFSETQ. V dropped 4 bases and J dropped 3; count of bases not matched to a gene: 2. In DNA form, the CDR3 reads TGCGCCAGCAGCCCGGACAGGGACTATGGCTACACCTTC. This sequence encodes CASSPDRDYGYTF.

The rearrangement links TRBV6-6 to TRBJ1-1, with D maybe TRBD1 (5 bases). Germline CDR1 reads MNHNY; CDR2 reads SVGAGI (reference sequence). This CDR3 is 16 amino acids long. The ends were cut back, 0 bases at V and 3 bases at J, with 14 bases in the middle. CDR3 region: CASSYSRGQGDTEAFF. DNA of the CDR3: TGTGCCAGCAGTTACTCGAGGGGTCAGGGAGACACTGAAGCTTTCTTT.